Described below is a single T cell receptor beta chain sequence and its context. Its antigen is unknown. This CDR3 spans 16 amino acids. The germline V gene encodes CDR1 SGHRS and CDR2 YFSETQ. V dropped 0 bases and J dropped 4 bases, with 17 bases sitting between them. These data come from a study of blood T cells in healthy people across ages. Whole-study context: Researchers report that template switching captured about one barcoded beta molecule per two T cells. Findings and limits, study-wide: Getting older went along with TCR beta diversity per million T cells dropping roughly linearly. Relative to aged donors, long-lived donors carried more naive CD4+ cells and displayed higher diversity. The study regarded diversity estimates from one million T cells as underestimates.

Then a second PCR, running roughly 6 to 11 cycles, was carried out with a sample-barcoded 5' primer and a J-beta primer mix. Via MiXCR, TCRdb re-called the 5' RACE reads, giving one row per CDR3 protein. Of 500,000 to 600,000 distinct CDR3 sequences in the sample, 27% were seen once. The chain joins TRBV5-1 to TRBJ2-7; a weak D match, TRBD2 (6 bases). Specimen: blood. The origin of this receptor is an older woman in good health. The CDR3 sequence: CASSLAAGTISYEQYF. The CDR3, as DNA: TGCGCCAGCAGCTTGGCCGCGGGGACCATTTCATACGAGCAGTACTTC. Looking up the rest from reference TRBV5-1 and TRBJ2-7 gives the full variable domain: KAGVTQTPRYLIKTRGQQVTLSCSPISGHRSVSWYQQTPGQGLQFLFEYFSETQRNKGNFPGRFSGRQFSNSRSEMNVSTLELGDSALYLCASSLAAGTISYEQYFGPGTRLTVT.